This is a list of T cell receptor beta chains from one sample in a study of T cell therapy after organ transplantation. No cognate antigen is known for these TCRs. Sequencing was performed with immunoSEQ multiplex PCR; in TCRdb, only in-frame clones are kept and a portion is missing. This repertoire shows about 48,000 clones, around 93% found once; its top ten account for over 2.5%. The specimen comprised CD8+ T cells from blood, sampled before autologous CMV-specific T cell therapy. These receptor sequences come from a human patient who had received a solid organ transplant and had CMV disease. The conserved cysteine and the conserved F or W are not part of the CDR3 here. Clone size appears in some rows only: once, few, many, or a class for an expanded clone.

clone_size j_call v_call cdr3_aa
. TRBJ1-1 TRBV20-1 SGELDTEAF
. TRBJ2-7 TRBV30 AWSVGGSSYEQY
once TRBJ2-2 TRBV10-2 ASSEVSNTGELF
once TRBJ2-7 TRBV4-1 ASSPIQLWDYEQY
once TRBJ1-2 TRBV27 ASSFVGAGFGYT
once TRBJ2-2 TRBV5-5 ASSLSRFTGELF
. TRBJ2-1 TRBV5-4 ASSSLTGGKTNEQF
. TRBJ1-5 TRBV2 ASNLFRDRGNQPQH
. TRBJ2-4 TRBV6-5 ASSPLGAKNIQY
. TRBJ2-7 TRBV27 ASSEREGAYEQY
. TRBJ2-1 TRBV27 ASTTRSPAYNEQF
. TRBJ1-2 TRBV29-1 SVPLPGQGYGYT
once TRBJ1-2 TRBV12-5 ASGLASPGDGGYT
once TRBJ2-1 TRBV14 ASSQGTDNEQF
. TRBJ1-1 TRBV6-5 ASSSTGAASTEAF
. TRBJ2-3 TRBV16 ASSHTAGGADTQY
once TRBJ2-1 TRBV11-2 ASSLDPAGGVTNEQF